This TCR beta chain was recorded in a study of vaccination and CD4 T cells after COVID-19. Study in general: Post-vaccine specimens were obtained a median about 73 days after dose two (range 14 to 241).

Specified treatment: roughly 10-day PBMC culture with coronavirus spike peptide pools or control peptides (ViraFEST assay). The ViraFEST method relied on peptide pools to expand antigen-specific T cells, followed by TCR sequencing. The cultures had half their medium swapped for fresh IL-2 medium on days 3 and 7. Notes on this clonotype: What it recognizes is unknown.

The Oncomine TCR Beta short-read assay was what sequenced the DNA obtained from cultured CD4+ T cells. TCRdb reanalysed the PCR reads using MiXCR and keeps one entry per CDR3 protein. The sample has fewer than 20,000 distinct CDR3 sequences, roughly 75% seen once. Germline CDR1 and CDR2: MNHNS and SASEGT. The trim removed 9 bases at V and 2 bases at J, leaving 5 bases unmatched. The CDR3 consists of 13 residues. This clonotype was obtained from a human donor who received a COVID-19 vaccine. This specimen was CD4+ T cells from blood, cultured in vitro, taken after SARS-CoV-2 vaccination. This chain links TRBV6-1 with TRBJ2-3; 7 bases align to TRBD1. The DNA for the CDR3 is TGTGCCAGTACAGGGGTCATCACAGATACGCAGTATTTT. This translates into CASTGVITDTQYF.